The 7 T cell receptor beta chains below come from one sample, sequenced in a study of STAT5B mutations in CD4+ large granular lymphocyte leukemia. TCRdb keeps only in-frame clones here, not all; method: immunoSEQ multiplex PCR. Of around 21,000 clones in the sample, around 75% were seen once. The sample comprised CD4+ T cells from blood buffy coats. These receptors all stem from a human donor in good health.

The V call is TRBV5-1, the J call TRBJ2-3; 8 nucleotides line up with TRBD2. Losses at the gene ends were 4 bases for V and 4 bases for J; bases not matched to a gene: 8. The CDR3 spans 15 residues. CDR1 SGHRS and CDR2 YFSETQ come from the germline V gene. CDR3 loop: CASSPISGTSDTQYF. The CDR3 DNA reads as TGCGCCAGCAGCCCGATTAGCGGGACATCAGATACGCAGTATTTT.

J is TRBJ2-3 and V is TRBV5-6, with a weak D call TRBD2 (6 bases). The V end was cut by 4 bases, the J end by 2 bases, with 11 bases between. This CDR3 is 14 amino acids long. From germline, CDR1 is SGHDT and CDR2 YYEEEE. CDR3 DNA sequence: TGTGCCAGCAGCCTGGGGAGGTTCACAGATACGCAGTATTTT. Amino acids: CASSLGRFTDTQYF.

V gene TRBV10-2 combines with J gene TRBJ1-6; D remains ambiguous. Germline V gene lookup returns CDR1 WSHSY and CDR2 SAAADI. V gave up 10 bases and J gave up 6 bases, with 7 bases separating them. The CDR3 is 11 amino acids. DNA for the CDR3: TGCGCCACCTCAAGTAATTCACCCCTCCACTTT. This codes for CATSSNSPLHF.

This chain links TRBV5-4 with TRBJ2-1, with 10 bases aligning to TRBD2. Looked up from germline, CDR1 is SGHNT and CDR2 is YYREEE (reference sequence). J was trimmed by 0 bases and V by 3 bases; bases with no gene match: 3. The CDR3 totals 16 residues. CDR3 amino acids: CASSSSSGSSYNEQFF. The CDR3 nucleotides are TGTGCCAGCAGCTCTTCTAGCGGGAGCTCCTACAATGAGCAGTTCTTC.

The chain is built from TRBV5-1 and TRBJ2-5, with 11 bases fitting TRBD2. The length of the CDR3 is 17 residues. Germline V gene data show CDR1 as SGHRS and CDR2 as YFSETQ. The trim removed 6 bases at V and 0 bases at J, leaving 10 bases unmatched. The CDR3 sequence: CASTLGLAGGYQETQYF. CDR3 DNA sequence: TGCGCCAGCACCCTAGGACTAGCGGGCGGGTACCAAGAGACCCAGTACTTC.

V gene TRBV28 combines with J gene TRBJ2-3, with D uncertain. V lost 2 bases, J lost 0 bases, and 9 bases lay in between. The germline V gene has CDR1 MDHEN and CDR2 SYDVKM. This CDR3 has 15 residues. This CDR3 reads CASSLEAASTDTQYF. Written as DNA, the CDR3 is TGTGCCAGCAGTTTAGAGGCAGCGAGCACAGATACGCAGTATTTT.

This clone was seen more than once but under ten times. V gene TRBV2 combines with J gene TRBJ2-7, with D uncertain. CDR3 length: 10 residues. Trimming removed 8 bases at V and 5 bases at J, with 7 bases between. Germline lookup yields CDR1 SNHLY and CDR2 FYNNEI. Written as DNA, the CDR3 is TGTGCCAGCGCTTACCACGAGCAGTACTTC. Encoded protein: CASAYHEQYF. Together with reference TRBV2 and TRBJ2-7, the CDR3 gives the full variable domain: EPEVTQTPSHQVTQMGQEVILRCVPISNHLYFYWYRQILGQKVEFLVSFYNNEISEKSEIFDDQFSVERPDGSNFTLKIRSTKLEDSAMYFCASAYHEQYFGPGTRLTVT.